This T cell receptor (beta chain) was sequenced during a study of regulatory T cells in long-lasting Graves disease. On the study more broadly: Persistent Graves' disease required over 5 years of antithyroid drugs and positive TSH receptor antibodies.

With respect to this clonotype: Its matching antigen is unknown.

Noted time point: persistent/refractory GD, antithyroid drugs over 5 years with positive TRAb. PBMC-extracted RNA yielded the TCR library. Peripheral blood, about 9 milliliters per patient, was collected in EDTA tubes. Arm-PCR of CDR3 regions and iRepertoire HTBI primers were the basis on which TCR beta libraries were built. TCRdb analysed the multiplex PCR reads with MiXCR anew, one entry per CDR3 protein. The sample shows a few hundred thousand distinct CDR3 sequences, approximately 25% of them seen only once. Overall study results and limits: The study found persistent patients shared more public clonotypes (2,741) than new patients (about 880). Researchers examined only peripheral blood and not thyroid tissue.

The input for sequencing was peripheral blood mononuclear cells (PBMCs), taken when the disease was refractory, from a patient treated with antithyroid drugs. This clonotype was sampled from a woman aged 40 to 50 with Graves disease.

CDR3: CASSSDRAPGQYF. As DNA, the CDR3 is TGTGCCAGCAGCTCGGACAGGGCCCCAGGGCAGTACTTC. The chain links TRBV7-2 to TRBJ2-7, with 8 bases that match TRBD1. Germline trimming cut 4 bases from V and 9 bases from J; bases unmatched to any gene: 8. The V gene's germline CDR1 is SGHTA and CDR2 FQGNSA. This CDR3 is 13 amino acids long.